A single TCR beta chain is shown here with its context. This clonotype was detected only a few times. Its antigen specificity is not known. No base-level quality is on record; no much larger clone is a single base apart. The donors were a few dozen Caucasian individuals from Russia, aged roughly 6 to 90 years, who were systemically healthy. Roughly 9 milliliters of peripheral blood were drawn from each donor into EDTA-treated Vacutainer tubes. PBMCs were isolated by Ficoll-Paque density-gradient centrifugation, with at least 7 million obtained per sample. Trizol reagent was used to extract total RNA from PBMCs, with at least 5.5 micrograms per sample. Naive CD45RAhigh/CD27high T cell percentages were measured by flow cytometry on a PBMC aliquot from every donor. Library generation was performed with 5' RACE. The run used an Illumina HiSeq 2500. A second 7 to 11 cycle PCR used a sample-barcoded 5' primer and a J-beta primer mix. A unique molecular identifier was introduced onto each TCR beta cDNA molecule by a template-switch 5' adaptor carrying 12 random nucleotides. Each sample yielded at least 2.5 million CDR3-containing paired-end reads. The Mint cDNA synthesis kit, primed by a TRBC-specific oligonucleotide, was used to synthesize first-strand cDNA from all RNA. Following uracil-DNA glycosylase treatment, all cDNA underwent a first 18-cycle PCR with the universal primers M1SS and BC2_uni_R. Per the authors' processing: Each sample was normalized by randomly selecting 1 million high-quality reads, each carrying a distinct molecular identifier. Instead of being binned into consensus sequences, reads with shared molecular identifiers were discarded. MiTCR, run with a Q25 quality threshold and the strictest error-elimination algorithm, handled CDR3 identification, clonotype clustering and error correction. Lower-bound total TCR beta diversity was estimated with a nonparametric unseen species model using Euler transformation. The public sequencing data were trimmed at Q25 with fastp and processed into clonotypes with MiXCR by TCRdb, which kept only in-frame beta chains. Identical CDR3 proteins give one entry, which carries the most common genes and DNA. It is TCRdb's table, rather than the study itself, that gives the V and J calls and clone size. This sample holds hundreds of thousands of distinct CDR3 sequences; around three fifths were observed only once. The ten largest clonotypes hold 35% to 40% of the sample.

The data belong to a study of blood T cells in healthy people across ages (dated by TCRdb to 2014 to 2015). Background on the whole study: In model experiments, template switching captured about one uniquely barcoded TCR beta cDNA molecule for every two T cells. To avoid experimental bias, donors of different ages were randomly spread across the sequencing lanes. The donors were divided into four age groups: young (average around 16 years), middle-aged (approximately 39), aged (approximately 62) and long-lived (82). Using the same blood draw, the study looked at two additional independent replicas of 1 million unique cDNA reads for two donors, one aged 18 to 30 and the other aged 80 or older. Using deep sequencing normalized with unique cDNA molecular identifiers, the study measured how TCR beta repertoire diversity changes with age.

Study-level results and caveats: Compared with the aged group, the long-lived group had more naive CD4+ T cells, fewer expanded clones and increased TCR diversity, a pattern suggesting age selection. The percentage of naive T cells measured by flow cytometry correlated strongly with observed TCR beta diversity. Since profiling was done on bulk unsorted PBMCs, naive and antigen-experienced compartments could not be conclusively compared. Estimates of total diversity from one million sequenced T cells were regarded as lower bounds and underestimates. Donor CMV infection status was unknown, potentially confounding age-related changes in expanded clonotypes. Observed TCR beta diversity per million T cells fell roughly linearly with age, and a significant reduction was already apparent by age roughly 40.

This TCR was recovered from a man in his sixties in good health. The sample was blood.

The encoded CDR3 is CASSASMGQGNGYTF. In nucleotides, the sequence is TGTGCCAGCAGCGCGAGTATGGGACAGGGGAATGGCTACACCTTC. This sequence uses TRBV7-2 and TRBJ1-2; 10 of the junction bases match TRBD1. From the germline V gene, CDR1 is SGHTA and CDR2 is FQGNSA. V is pruned by 5 bases and J by 6 bases, leaving 9 bases of the junction without a gene match. There are 15 amino acids in the CDR3, from cysteine to phenylalanine inclusive. The retained sequence is limited to the CDR3, 45 bases, with the frame set at the first base. With the rest looked up from the reference TRBV7-2 and TRBJ1-2 genes rather than sequenced, the full variable domain is GAGVSQSPSNKVTEKGKDVELRCDPISGHTALYWYRQSLGQGLEFLIYFQGNSAPDKSGLPSDRFSAERTGGSVSTLTIQRTQQEDSAVYLCASSASMGQGNGYTFGSGTRLTVV.